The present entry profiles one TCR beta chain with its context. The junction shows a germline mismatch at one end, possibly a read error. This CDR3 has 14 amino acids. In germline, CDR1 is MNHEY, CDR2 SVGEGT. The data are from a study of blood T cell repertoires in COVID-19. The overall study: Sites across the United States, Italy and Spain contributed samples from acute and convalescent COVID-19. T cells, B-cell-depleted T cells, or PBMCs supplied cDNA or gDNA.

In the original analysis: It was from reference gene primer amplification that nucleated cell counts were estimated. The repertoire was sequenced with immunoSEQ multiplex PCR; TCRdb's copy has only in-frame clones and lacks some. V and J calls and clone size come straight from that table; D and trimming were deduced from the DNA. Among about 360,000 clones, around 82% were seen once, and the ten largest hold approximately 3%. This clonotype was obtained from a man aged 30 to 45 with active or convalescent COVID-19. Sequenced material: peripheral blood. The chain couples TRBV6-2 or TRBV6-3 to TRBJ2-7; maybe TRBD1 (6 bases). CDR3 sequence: CTSSFQGPSYEQYF. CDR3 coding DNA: TGTACCAGCAGTTTTCAGGGGCCCTCCTACGAGCAGTACTTC.